The following is a T cell receptor beta chain sequence with its context. The antigen is undetermined. The data were produced by immunoSEQ multiplex PCR, yet TCRdb's version contains in-frame clones alone and is incomplete. The data show more than 30,000 clones, with roughly 84% seen just once and under 30% held by the top ten. These data originate in a study of a mutant IDH1 vaccine in newly diagnosed glioma. Overall study context: Every participant had undergone radiotherapy, temozolomide, or both before, and most underwent both.

Time point: week 47, end of study. It was 300 ug of mutant IDH1 20-mer peptide that made up each vaccine dose, given with topical imiquimod. Each patient was administered eight vaccinations, scheduled in weeks 1, 3, 5, 7, 11, 15, 19 and 23. The CDR3 sequence is 19 residues long. V lost 1 base to trimming and J lost 5 bases, with 26 bases between them. Germline V gene sequence: CDR1 MNHNS, CDR2 SASEGT. The specimen was PBMCs, collected from a glioma patient whose treatment included an IDH1 peptide vaccine. J is TRBJ2-5 and V is TRBV6-1, with a weak D call TRBD1 (5 bases). The source is a man younger than 45 with glioma. In DNA form, the CDR3 reads TGTGCCAGCAGTGAAGGTGGCAGGGTGAACGTTCAGGAGTGGGAGACCCAGTACTTC. It yields the protein CASSEGGRVNVQEWETQYF.